This T cell receptor (beta chain) was obtained from a study of blood T cell repertoires in COVID-19 (dated by TCRdb to about 2020). About the study as a whole: Samples from collaborators originated in the United States, Italy and Spain and spanned both the acute and convalescent phases of COVID-19. The material from the prospective study consisted of cDNA or gDNA derived from T cells, B-cell-depleted T cells, or PBMCs. HLA class I and class II types, where available, came from metadata supplied by the sample provider rather than from assay-based typing. The sample metadata nearly always contained a de-identified subject ID, COVID-19 status, age in years and sex. Subjects who had been exposed to COVID-19, were actively infected with it, or had recovered from it provided the deeply sampled blood TCRbeta repertoires that made up the dataset. Samples were obtained from the ongoing ImmuneRACE study (first 160 participants) and from about 1,300 subjects provided by 6 global collaborators. A freely available public database, intended as a resource for researchers studying the immune response to SARS-CoV-2, is where the repertoires were released. Results and caveats for the whole study, not just this receptor: The amount of clinical and demographic metadata varied by source and participant and was provided uncurated.

At one collaborating source in Seattle, patients were enrolled during active infection and were followed longitudinally through the course of disease. Whole blood was collected in K2EDTA tubes by collaborating institutions according to the institutions' own protocols. For TCRbeta analysis, collaborators shipped samples in one of three forms: frozen whole blood, isolated PBMCs, or DNA extracted from either of those sample types. TCRbeta CDR3 regions were amplified from genomic DNA by means of the immunoSEQ Assay, a bias-controlled multiplex PCR. In the original analysis: The number of nucleated cells in each sample was estimated from the amplification of reference gene primers within the assay. To quantify the absolute abundance of each unique TCRbeta CDR3 rearrangement, sequence reads were collapsed and filtered. For each sample, productive Simpson clonality was calculated as the square root of Simpson's diversity index across productive rearrangements. The table was pulled from immuneACCESS by TCRdb, which kept in-frame rearrangements only. Such tables lose some clones; where checked, under half of the loss comes from unresolved V genes, and the rest has no known cause. V, J and clone size are those of that table, while D and trimming were read from the DNA. The sample includes more than 300,000 clones, with 90% observed a single time. Approximately 0.98% of the sample is in the top ten clones.

As encoded in the germline V gene, CDR1 is SGHTA while CDR2 is FQGNSA. The CDR3 holds 16 amino acids from the cysteine to the phenylalanine. The sequence is cut down to CDR3 DNA, 48 bases in frame from base 1. The germline V end is reduced by 0 bases and the J end by 6 bases; junction bases left unmatched: 5. About this clone itself: No cognate antigen has been identified for it. No base-level quality is on record; no much larger clone is a single base apart.

Sequenced sample: peripheral blood. This sequence was found in a woman in her 40s with COVID-19, enrolled during active disease. The rearranged chain carries TRBV7-2 and TRBJ1-5, with 10 central nucleotides matching TRBD1. CDR3 region: CASSLAGQGRGQPQHF. The bases are TGTGCCAGCAGCTTAGCGGGACAGGGGAGAGGTCAGCCCCAGCATTTT.